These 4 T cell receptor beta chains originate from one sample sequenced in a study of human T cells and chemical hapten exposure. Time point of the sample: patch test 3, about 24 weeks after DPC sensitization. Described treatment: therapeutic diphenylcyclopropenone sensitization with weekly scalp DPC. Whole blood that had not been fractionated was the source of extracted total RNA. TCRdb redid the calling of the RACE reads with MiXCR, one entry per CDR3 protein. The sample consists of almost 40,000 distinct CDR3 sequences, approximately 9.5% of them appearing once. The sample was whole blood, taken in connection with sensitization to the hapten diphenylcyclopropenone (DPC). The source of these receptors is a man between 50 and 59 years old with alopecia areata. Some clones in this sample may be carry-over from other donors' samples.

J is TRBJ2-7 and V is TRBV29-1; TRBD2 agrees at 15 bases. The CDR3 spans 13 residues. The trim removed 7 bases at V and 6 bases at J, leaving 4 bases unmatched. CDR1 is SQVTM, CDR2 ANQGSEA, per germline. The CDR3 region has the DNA TGCAGCGGCTTGGGACTAGCGGGAGGCGAGCAGTACTTC. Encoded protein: CSGLGLAGGEQYF.

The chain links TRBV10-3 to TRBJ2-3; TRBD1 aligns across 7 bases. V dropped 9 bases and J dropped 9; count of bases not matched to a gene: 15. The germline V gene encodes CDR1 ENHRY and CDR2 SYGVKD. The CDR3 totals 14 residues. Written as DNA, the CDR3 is TGTGCCATAGCAGATGGACAGGCCGAGGGGACGCAGTATTTT. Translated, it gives CAIADGQAEGTQYF.

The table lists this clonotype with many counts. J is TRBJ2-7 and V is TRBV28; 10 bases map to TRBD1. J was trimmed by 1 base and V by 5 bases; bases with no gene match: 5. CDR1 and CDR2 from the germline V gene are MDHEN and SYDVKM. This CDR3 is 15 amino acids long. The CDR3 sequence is CASSGAGQGSYEQYF. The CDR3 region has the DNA TGTGCCAGCAGTGGTGCGGGACAGGGGTCCTACGAGCAGTACTTC.

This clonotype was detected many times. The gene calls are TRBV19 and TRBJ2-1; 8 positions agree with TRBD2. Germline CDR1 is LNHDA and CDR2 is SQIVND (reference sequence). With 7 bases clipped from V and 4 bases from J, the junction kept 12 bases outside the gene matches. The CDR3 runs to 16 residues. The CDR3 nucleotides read TGTGCCAGTACCGATCCCAGCGGGAGATCGTACAATGAGCAGTTCTTC. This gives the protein CASTDPSGRSYNEQFF.